This T cell receptor beta chain is from a study of OX40 agonist ivuxolimab in advanced cancers. For the study at large: Ivuxolimab, an antibody acting as an agonist of OX40 (CD134), was used to treat patients.

With regard to this clone: What it binds is not known.

It was autoimmune disease history or systemic immunosuppression that excluded patients. Clones were read by immunoSEQ multiplex PCR, and TCRdb kept only the in-frame ones, dropping some. Counted here are some 6,000 clones, roughly 73% occurring once; the ten biggest clones make up 20% to 25%. V gave up 6 bases and J gave up 0 bases, with 9 bases separating them. This CDR3 is built from 14 residues. CDR1 is MDHEN, CDR2 SYDVKM, per germline. Study outcomes and limitations: At 0.1 to 3.0 mg/kg, clonal expansion of CD4+ and CD8+ blood T cells had occurred by week 6. Also showing low normalized T-cell clonal expansion were some of the nonresponders.

The rearrangement joins TRBV28 to TRBJ1-3; the D is unclear. This TCR was sampled from an adult with an advanced solid tumor such as melanoma, head and neck, liver or kidney cancer. The sample was CD4+ or CD8+ T cells sorted from blood, taken in a trial of the OX40 agonist ivuxolimab. The CDR3: CASSPGYSGNTIYF. CDR3 in DNA: TGTGCCAGCAGCCCAGGATACTCTGGAAACACCATATATTTT.